This TCR beta chain was documented in a study of blood T cell repertoires in COVID-19. Overall study context: The samples span acute and convalescent COVID-19 from the United States, Italy and Spain. Nucleic acid was either cDNA or gDNA, and it came from T cells, B-cell-depleted T cells, or PBMCs.

Trimming shortened V by 5 bases and J by 0 bases, and 13 bases separated the two germline ends. The CDR3 is 16 amino acids. CDR1 and CDR2 (germline): KGHDR, SFDVKD. Sequenced by immunoSEQ multiplex PCR; TCRdb stores in-frame clones only, minus some. This sample yields 290,000 or so clones, of which 75% to 95% are seen a single time; 0.95% to 1.2% belongs to the top ten. The sample consisted of PBMCs or T cells enriched from blood (not recorded which). The TCR was taken from a woman in her 30s who had recovered from COVID-19. The chain employs TRBV24-1 and TRBJ2-1, with TRBD2 as a possible D gene (6 bases). CDR3 loop: CATSVTGANSYNEQFF. The CDR3 coding sequence is TGTGCCACCAGTGTGACGGGAGCGAACTCCTACAATGAGCAGTTCTTC.